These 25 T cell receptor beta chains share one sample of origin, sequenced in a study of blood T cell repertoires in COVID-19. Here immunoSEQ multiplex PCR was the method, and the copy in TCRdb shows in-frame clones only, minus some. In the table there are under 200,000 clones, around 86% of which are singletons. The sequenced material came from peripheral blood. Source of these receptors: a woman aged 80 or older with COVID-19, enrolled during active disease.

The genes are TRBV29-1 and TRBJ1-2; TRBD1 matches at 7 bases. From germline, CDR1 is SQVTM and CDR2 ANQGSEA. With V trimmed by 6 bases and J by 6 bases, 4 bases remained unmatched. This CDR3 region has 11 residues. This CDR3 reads CSVQGSHGYTF. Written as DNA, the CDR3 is TGCAGCGTACAGGGGAGCCATGGCTACACCTTC.

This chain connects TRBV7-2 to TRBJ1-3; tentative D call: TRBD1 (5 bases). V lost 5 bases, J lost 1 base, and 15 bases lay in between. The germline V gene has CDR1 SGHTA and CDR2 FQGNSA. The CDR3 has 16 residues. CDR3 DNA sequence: TGTGCCAGCAGCAGCGCGACAGCCCGGTCTGGAAACACCATATATTTT. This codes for CASSSATARSGNTIYF.

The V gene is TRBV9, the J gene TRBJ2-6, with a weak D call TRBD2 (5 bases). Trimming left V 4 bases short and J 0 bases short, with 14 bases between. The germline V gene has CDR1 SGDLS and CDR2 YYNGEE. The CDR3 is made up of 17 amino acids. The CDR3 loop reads CASSFGIGNSGANVLTF. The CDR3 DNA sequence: TGTGCCAGCAGCTTCGGGATAGGAAACTCTGGGGCCAACGTCCTGACTTTC.

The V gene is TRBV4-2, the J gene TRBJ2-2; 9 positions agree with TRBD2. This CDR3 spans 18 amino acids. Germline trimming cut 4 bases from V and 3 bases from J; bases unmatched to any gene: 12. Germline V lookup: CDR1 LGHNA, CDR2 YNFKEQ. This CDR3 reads CASSPGAGGRADTGELFF. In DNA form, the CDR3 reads TGTGCCAGCAGCCCTGGGGCCGGCGGGAGGGCGGACACCGGGGAGCTGTTTTTT.

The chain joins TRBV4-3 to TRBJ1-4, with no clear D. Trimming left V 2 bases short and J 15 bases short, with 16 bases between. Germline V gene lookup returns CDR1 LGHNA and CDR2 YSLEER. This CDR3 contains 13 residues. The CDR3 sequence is CASSQWEYSGMFF. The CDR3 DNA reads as TGCGCCAGCAGCCAATGGGAGTACTCCGGGATGTTTTTT.

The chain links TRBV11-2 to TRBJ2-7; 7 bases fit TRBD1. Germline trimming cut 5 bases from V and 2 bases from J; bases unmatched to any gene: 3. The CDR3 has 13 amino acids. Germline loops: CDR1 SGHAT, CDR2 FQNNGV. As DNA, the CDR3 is TGTGCCAGCAGCAGGGGACAGACCTACGAGCAGTACTTC. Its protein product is CASSRGQTYEQYF.

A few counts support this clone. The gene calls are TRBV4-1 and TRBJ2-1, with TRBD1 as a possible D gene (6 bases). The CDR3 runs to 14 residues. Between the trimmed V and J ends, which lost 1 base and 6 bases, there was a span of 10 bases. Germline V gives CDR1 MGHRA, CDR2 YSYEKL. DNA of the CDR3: TGCGCCAGCAGCCAAGGGGGGCTAGCCAATGAGCAGTTCTTC. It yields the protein CASSQGGLANEQFF.

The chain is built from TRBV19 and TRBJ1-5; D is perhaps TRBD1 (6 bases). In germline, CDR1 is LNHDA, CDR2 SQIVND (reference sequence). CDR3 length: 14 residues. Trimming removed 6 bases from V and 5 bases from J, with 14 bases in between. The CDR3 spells CASRETGYYQPQHF. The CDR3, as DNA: TGTGCCAGTAGGGAGACAGGATATTATCAGCCCCAGCATTTT.

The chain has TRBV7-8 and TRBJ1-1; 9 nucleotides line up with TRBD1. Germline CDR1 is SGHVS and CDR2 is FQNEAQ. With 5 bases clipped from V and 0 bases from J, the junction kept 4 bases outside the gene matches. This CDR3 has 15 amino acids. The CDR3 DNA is TGTGCCAGCAGCCGAGGACAGGGGCTGAACACTGAAGCTTTCTTT. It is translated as CASSRGQGLNTEAFF.

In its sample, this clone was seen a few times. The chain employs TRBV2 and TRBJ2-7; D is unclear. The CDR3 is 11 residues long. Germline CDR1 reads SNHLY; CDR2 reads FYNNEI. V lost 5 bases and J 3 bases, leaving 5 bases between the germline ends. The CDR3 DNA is TGTGCCAGCAGTACTATCTACGAGCAGTACTTC. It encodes CASSTIYEQYF.

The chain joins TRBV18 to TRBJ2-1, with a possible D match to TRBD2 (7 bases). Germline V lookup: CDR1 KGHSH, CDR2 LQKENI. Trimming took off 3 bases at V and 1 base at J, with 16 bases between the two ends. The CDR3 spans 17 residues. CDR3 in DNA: TGTGCCAGCTCACCCCCCATGGGGGGGCCGTCCTACAATGAGCAGTTCTTC. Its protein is CASSPPMGGPSYNEQFF.

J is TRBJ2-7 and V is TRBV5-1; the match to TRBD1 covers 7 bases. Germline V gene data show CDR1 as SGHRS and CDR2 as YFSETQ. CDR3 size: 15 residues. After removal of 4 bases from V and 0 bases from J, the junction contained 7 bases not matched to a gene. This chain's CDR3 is CASSPRQGTSYEQYF. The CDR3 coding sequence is TGCGCCAGCAGCCCAAGACAGGGAACCTCCTACGAGCAGTACTTC.

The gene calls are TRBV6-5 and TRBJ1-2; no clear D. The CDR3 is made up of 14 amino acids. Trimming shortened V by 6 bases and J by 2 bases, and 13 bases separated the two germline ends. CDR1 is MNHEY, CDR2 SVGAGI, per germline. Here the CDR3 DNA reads TGTGCCAGCAGCCCCGAGGCGCCGAACTATGGCTACACCTTC. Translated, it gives CASSPEAPNYGYTF.

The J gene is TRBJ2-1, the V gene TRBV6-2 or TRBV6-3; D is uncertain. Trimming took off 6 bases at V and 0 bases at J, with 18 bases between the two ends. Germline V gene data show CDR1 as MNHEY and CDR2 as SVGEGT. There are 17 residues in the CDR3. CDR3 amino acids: CASSQQYSYSSYNEQFF. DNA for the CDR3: TGTGCCAGCAGCCAACAATACAGTTACAGCTCCTACAATGAGCAGTTCTTC.

CDR3 loop: CASSKRDRRKFVLLYQPQHF. The DNA of the CDR3 is TGTGCCAGCAGCAAGCGGGACAGACGTAAATTTGTACTACTTTATCAGCCCCAGCATTTT. The chain carries TRBV21-1 and TRBJ1-5; the D call of TRBD1 is as the table states it, not checked on the DNA. TRBV21-1 is labeled a pseudogene. The CDR3 has 20 amino acids.

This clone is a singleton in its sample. The CDR3 DNA reads TGTGCCAGCGCACCCGCAACAGGGGGCAGGGGAGAGACCCAGTACTTC. Residues: CASAPATGGRGETQYF. The chain combines TRBV27 with TRBJ2-5, with TRBD1 identical over 9 bases. Losses at the gene ends were 8 bases for V and 4 bases for J; bases not matched to a gene: 14. The CDR3 spans 16 residues. Per germline, CDR1 MNHEY and CDR2 SMNVEV (reference sequence).

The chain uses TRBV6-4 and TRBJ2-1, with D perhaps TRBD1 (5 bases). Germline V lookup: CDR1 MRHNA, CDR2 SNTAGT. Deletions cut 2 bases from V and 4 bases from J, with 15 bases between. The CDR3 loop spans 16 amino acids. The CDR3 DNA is TGTGCCAGCAGTGACGGGGTAGGGGCTGGTTACAATGAGCAGTTCTTC. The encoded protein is CASSDGVGAGYNEQFF.

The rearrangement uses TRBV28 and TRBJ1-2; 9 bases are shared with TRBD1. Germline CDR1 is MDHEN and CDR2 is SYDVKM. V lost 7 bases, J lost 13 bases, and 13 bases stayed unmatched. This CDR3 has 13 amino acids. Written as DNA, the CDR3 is TGTGCCAGCACCGCCCGGGACAGGGAGTTGGGCACCTTC. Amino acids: CASTARDRELGTF.

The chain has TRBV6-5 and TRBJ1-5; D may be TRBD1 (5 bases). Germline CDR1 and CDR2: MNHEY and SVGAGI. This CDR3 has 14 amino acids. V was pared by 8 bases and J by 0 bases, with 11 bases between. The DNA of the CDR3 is TGTGCCAGCGCTATGGGGGGTAGCAATCAGCCCCAGCATTTT. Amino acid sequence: CASAMGGSNQPQHF.

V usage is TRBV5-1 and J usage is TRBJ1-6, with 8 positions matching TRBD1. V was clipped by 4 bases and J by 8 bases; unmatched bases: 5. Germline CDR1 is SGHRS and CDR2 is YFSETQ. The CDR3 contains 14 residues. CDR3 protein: CASSVGQGYSPLHF. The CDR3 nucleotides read TGCGCCAGCAGCGTAGGACAGGGCTATTCACCCCTCCACTTT.

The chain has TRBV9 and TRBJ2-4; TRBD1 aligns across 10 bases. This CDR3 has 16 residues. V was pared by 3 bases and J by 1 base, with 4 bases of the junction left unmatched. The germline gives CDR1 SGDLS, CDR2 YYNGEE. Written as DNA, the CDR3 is TGTGCCAGCAGCGCCCCGGGACAGGGGGCCAAAAACATTCAGTACTTC. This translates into CASSAPGQGAKNIQYF.

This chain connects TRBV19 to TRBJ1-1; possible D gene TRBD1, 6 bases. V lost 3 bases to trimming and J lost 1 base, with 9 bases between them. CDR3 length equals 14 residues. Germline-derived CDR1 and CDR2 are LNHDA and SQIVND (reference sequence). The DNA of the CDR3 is TGTGCCAGTAGTATCCAGGGGACGAACACTGAAGCTTTCTTT. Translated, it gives CASSIQGTNTEAFF.

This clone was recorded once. CDR3 DNA sequence: TGTGCCAGCAGACAGGGACGTGGAAACACCATATATTTT. It yields the protein CASRQGRGNTIYF. The chain joins TRBV11-2 to TRBJ1-3; D is possibly TRBD1 (6 bases). The CDR3 totals 13 residues. Trimming took off 6 bases at V and 3 bases at J, with 9 bases between the two ends. Germline CDR1 and CDR2: SGHAT and FQNNGV.

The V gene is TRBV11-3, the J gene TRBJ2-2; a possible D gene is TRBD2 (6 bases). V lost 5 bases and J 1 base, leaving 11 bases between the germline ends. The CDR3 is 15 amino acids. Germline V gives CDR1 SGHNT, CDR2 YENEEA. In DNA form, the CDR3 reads TGTGCCAGCAGCCGGACGGGGGAGAACACCGGGGAGCTGTTTTTT. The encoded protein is CASSRTGENTGELFF.

This chain's CDR3 is CATSRDLGGAGNTIYF. DNA of the CDR3: TGTGCCACCAGCAGAGATCTCGGGGGGGCCGGAAACACCATATATTTT. The genes are TRBV15 and TRBJ1-3, with D possibly being TRBD1 (6 bases). Germline V lookup: CDR1 LNHNV, CDR2 YYDKDF (reference sequence). The CDR3 covers 16 residues. The V and J ends lost 0 bases and 4 bases respectively, with 13 bases between them.